Sequencing of this T cell receptor (beta chain) was carried out in a study of Ad26.COV2.S vaccination and SARS-CoV-2 variants. General study results and limits: Compared with placebo recipients, vaccine recipients had higher spike-specific TCR breadth. Substantial post-vaccination breadth of spike-specific CD8+ and CD4+ T cell responses was reported.

The treatment is: around 19 received Ad26.COV2.S at low or high dose, single or two shots; 5 received placebo; per-sample allocation not given. Samples came from day 63 after the first vaccine or placebo injection. Measured with immunoSEQ multiplex PCR; TCRdb has only the in-frame clones, and not every one. This table holds hundreds of thousands of clones, more than 85% found once. This clone was observed a handful of times. Its antigen is still unknown. In germline, CDR1 is SGHAT, CDR2 FQNNGV. V shed 5 bases, J shed 4 bases, and the junction held 11 bases outside the gene matches. CDR3 length: 16 residues.

This sample comprised peripheral blood, obtained in a trial of Ad26.COV2.S vaccine versus placebo. The rearrangement uses TRBV11-2 and TRBJ2-3; 8 nucleotides align to TRBD2. The receptor was derived from a person between 18 and 60 years old who received the Ad26.COV2.S COVID-19 vaccine or a placebo. CDR3 in amino acids: CASSSWTAGVADTQYF. CDR3 coding DNA: TGTGCCAGCAGCAGTTGGACAGCGGGAGTGGCAGATACGCAGTATTTT. The whole variable domain, filled in from reference TRBV11-2 and TRBJ2-3, reads EAGVAQSPRYKIIEKRQSVAFWCNPISGHATLYWYQQILGQGPKLLIQFQNNGVVDDSQLPKDRFSAERLKGVDSTLKIQPAKLEDSAVYLCASSSWTAGVADTQYFGPGTRLTVL.